This T cell receptor (beta chain) appears in the sequencing data of a study of CD8+CD57+ T cells in acquired aplastic anemia. Study outcomes and limitations: Comparison of patients with controls identified about 27 shared CD8+ CDR3 sequences.

Profiling that covered TCR beta VDJ and CDR3 relied on genomic DNA as its template. TCRdb used MiXCR to reprocess the reads, holding one entry per CDR3 protein. In the table there are 260,000 or so distinct CDR3 sequences, 65% to 90% of which are singletons. Patients sequenced had flow cytometry evidence of CD8+CD57+ cell expansion. Severe acquired aplastic anemia was diagnosed in all patients. This clonotype has more than one count but fewer than ten. What it binds is not known. An end of the junction differs from the germline gene, which may be a read error. The CDR3 length is 13 residues. Per the germline V gene, CDR1 is SGDLS and CDR2 is YYNGEE.

Sequenced: sorted CD4+, CD8+, or CD8+CD57+ T cells (not recorded which) from PBMCs. The gene calls are TRBV9 and TRBJ2-3, with a tentative D call TRBD2 (5 bases). The clonotype comes from a human donor with aplastic anemia. CDR3 coding DNA: TGTGCCAGCAGCCTCCTCGATGGGAGCACTGAAGCTTTT. It yields the protein CASSLLDGSTEAF.